The text below deals with one T cell receptor beta chain. These data come from a study of blood T cell repertoires in COVID-19. On the study more broadly: Samples came from the United States, Italy and Spain, spanning acute and convalescent COVID-19. PBMCs, B-cell-depleted T cells, or T cells provided the cDNA or gDNA that made up the material.

The CDR3 has 15 residues. V lost 4 bases, J lost 0 bases, and 5 bases stayed unmatched. Germline V gene data show CDR1 as LNHDA and CDR2 as SQIVND (reference sequence). Per the original data handling: Amplification from reference gene primers served as the basis for estimated nucleated cell counts. Sequenced by immunoSEQ multiplex PCR; TCRdb stores in-frame clones only, minus some. V, J and clone size were drawn from that table, and D and trimming were deduced from the DNA. The table has tens of thousands of clones, roughly 84% seen once. This clonotype was obtained from a man older than 75 with acute or convalescent COVID-19. The rearrangement links TRBV19 to TRBJ1-1; TRBD1 aligns across 7 bases. Input material: peripheral blood. CDR3 in DNA: TGTGCCAGTAGTAGACCCCAGGGGGTGAACACTGAAGCTTTCTTT. This gives the protein CASSRPQGVNTEAFF.